These 20 T cell receptor beta chains were all obtained from the same sample, sequenced in a study of regulatory T cells in long-lasting Graves disease. Arm-PCR of CDR3 regions with iRepertoire HTBI primers generated TCR beta libraries. TCRdb used MiXCR to reprocess the multiplex PCR reads, holding one entry per CDR3 protein. The table includes 540,000 or so distinct CDR3 sequences, 13% detected once. Indicated time point: newly diagnosed GD, antithyroid drugs for less than 3 months. RNA isolated from PBMCs was used to make the TCR library. These data also formed part of another study, on T cells in Graves' hyperthyroidism and ophthalmopathy.

This specimen consisted of peripheral blood mononuclear cells (PBMCs), obtained at new diagnosis, from a patient treated with antithyroid drugs. All receptors derive from a man in his thirties or forties with Graves disease.

This clonotype was detected only a few times. V gene TRBV5-1 combines with J gene TRBJ1-2, with D perhaps TRBD1 (6 bases). V was clipped by 4 bases and J by 2 bases, with 15 bases between them. From germline, CDR1 is SGHRS and CDR2 YFSETQ. This CDR3 comprises 15 residues. DNA for the CDR3: TGCGCCAGCAGCCCGGGACACCGGACAAACTATGGCTACACCTTC. Translation gives CASSPGHRTNYGYTF.

This clonotype was observed many times. The rearrangement uses TRBV10-3 and TRBJ1-2; a weak D match, TRBD1 (6 bases). V gave up 2 bases and J gave up 4 bases, with 11 bases separating them. This CDR3 contains 14 residues. CDR1 is ENHRY and CDR2 is SYGVKD in the germline V gene. The CDR3 DNA sequence: TGTGCCATCAGTGAGGCCGAGGGGGGCTATGGCTACACCTTC. It specifies CAISEAEGGYGYTF.

This clonotype was detected ten times or more. The chain joins TRBV6-2 or TRBV6-3 to TRBJ2-7, with 9 positions matching TRBD2. Germline V gives CDR1 MNHEY, CDR2 SVGEGT. The length of the CDR3 is 13 residues. V lost 8 bases, J lost 4 bases, and 6 bases stayed unmatched. CDR3 protein: CASVSGSRYEQYF. CDR3 DNA: TGTGCCAGCGTTAGCGGGAGCCGGTACGAGCAGTACTTC.

V is TRBV5-1 and J is TRBJ2-7; maybe TRBD1 (6 bases). CDR1 and CDR2 (germline): SGHRS, YFSETQ. This CDR3 is 15 amino acids long. Deletions cut 4 bases from V and 2 bases from J, with 16 bases between. The DNA of the CDR3 is TGCGCCAGCAGCCCAGGGGCCTTCCCAACCTACGAGCAGTACTTC. This gives the protein CASSPGAFPTYEQYF. Full variable domain (missing parts from reference TRBV5-1 and TRBJ2-7): KAGVTQTPRYLIKTRGQQVTLSCSPISGHRSVSWYQQTPGQGLQFLFEYFSETQRNKGNFPGRFSGRQFSNSRSEMNVSTLELGDSALYLCASSPGAFPTYEQYFGPGTRLTVT.

This clonotype was observed at least ten times. The chain combines TRBV27 with TRBJ2-1; 7 nucleotides line up with TRBD2. In germline, CDR1 is MNHEY, CDR2 SMNVEV (reference sequence). V lost 0 bases to trimming and J lost 7 bases; unmatched junction nucleotides: 3. The CDR3 totals 14 residues. The CDR3 DNA reads as TGTGCCAGCAGTTTATCGCCTAGCGGTAATGAGCAGTTCTTC. Residues: CASSLSPSGNEQFF.

The chain has TRBV28 and TRBJ2-3; tentative D call: TRBD1 (6 bases). V was pared by 6 bases and J by 3 bases, with 22 bases between. Germline loops: CDR1 MDHEN, CDR2 SYDVKM. The CDR3 runs 17 residues. CDR3 DNA sequence: TGTGCCAGCAGCAAACTACCGCCCTCCAGGGGAACAGATACGCAGTATTTT. It encodes CASSKLPPSRGTDTQYF.

The chain combines TRBV10-1 with TRBJ1-6; possible D gene TRBD1, 6 bases. In germline, CDR1 is WNHNN, CDR2 SYGVQD (reference sequence). The CDR3 has 17 amino acids. With 6 bases removed from V and 8 bases from J, the gap between germline ends came to 23 bases. The CDR3 nucleotides are TGCGCCAGCAGGGGAGGGGGGCGCGCTCGAGTGGATTCACCCCTCCACTTT. It specifies CASRGGGRARVDSPLHF.

The chain joins TRBV11-2 to TRBJ2-1; weak D call: TRBD2 (6 bases). Deletions cut 0 bases from V and 7 bases from J, with 16 bases between. Per germline, CDR1 SGHAT and CDR2 FQNNGV. This CDR3 has 16 amino acids. CDR3 nucleotide sequence: TGTGCCAGCAGCTTAGAGTGGCGGGGAGGTAAGAATGAGCAGTTCTTC. Translation: CASSLEWRGGKNEQFF.

This clonotype was detected many times. The J gene is TRBJ2-2, the V gene TRBV27; D call uncertain. Per germline, CDR1 MNHEY and CDR2 SMNVEV (reference sequence). The CDR3 length is 12 residues. The germline V and J ends were trimmed by 3 bases and 4 bases, with 3 bases remaining between them. For the CDR3, the DNA is TGTGCCAGCAGTTTCCTCACCGGGGAGCTGTTTTTT. Protein: CASSFLTGELFF.

This clonotype was detected a few times. V is TRBV4-2 and J is TRBJ2-1, with TRBD2 identical over 10 bases. The CDR3 is made up of 17 amino acids. Per the germline V gene, CDR1 is LGHNA and CDR2 is YNFKEQ. Trimming removed 4 bases from V and 7 bases from J; junction bases left unmatched: 13. CDR3 nucleotide sequence: TGTGCCAGCAGCCCGCCGCAGCGGGAGGGCGGTGGGAATGAGCAGTTCTTC. Protein sequence: CASSPPQREGGGNEQFF.

This clonotype was recorded many times. This rearrangement joins TRBV10-3 to TRBJ2-3; the match to TRBD1 covers 9 bases. The CDR3 runs to 16 residues. The V gene's germline CDR1 is ENHRY and CDR2 SYGVKD. J lost 0 bases, V lost 6 bases, and 7 bases had no gene match. CDR3 bases: TGTGCCATCAGCCAGAAGGGGACAGGGAGCACAGATACGCAGTATTTT. This sequence encodes CAISQKGTGSTDTQYF.

The sample holds a few counts of this clonotype. CDR3 coding DNA: TGTGCCAGTATTTCTCCAACTAATGAAAAACTGTTTTTT. Protein: CASISPTNEKLFF. V gene TRBV19 combines with J gene TRBJ1-4; the D is unclear. The CDR3 loop spans 13 amino acids. Trimming took off 7 bases at V and 0 bases at J, with 6 bases between the two ends. Germline assignment: CDR1 LNHDA and CDR2 SQIVND (reference sequence).

Many counts were recorded for this clonotype. At one end, the junction sequence differs from germline, possibly due to a read error. In nucleotides, the CDR3 is TGTGCCAGCAGTTTGATCAGGGGGACTGAAGCTTTCTTT. Translation gives CASSLIRGTEAFF. The chain uses TRBV5-1 and TRBJ1-1; 7 bases are shared with TRBD1. The CDR3 sequence is 13 residues long. The germline CDR1 and CDR2 sequences are SGHRS and YFSETQ.

Many counts were recorded for this clonotype. The rearrangement links TRBV20-1 to TRBJ1-1; a possible D gene is TRBD1 (5 bases). Trimming cost V 2 bases and J 4 bases, with 14 bases left between them. In germline, CDR1 is DFQATT, CDR2 SNEGSKA (reference sequence). The CDR3 runs to 14 residues. Written as DNA, the CDR3 is TGCAGTGCTAGAAGGAGCCTTGGGACCACTGAAGCTTTCTTT. The encoded protein is CSARRSLGTTEAFF.

This clonotype was detected ten times or more. This chain links TRBV29-1 with TRBJ2-7; D is perhaps TRBD1 (6 bases). The germline V gene encodes CDR1 SQVTM and CDR2 ANQGSEA. This CDR3 has 13 residues. V shed 6 bases and J shed 3 bases, with 15 bases lying between them. The CDR3 DNA reads TGCAGCGTGTGGACAGTTGGCGGCTACGAGCAGTACTTC. Protein sequence: CSVWTVGGYEQYF.

This clonotype was observed at least ten times. The chain uses TRBV18 and TRBJ1-1; D remains ambiguous. V lost 6 bases and J 0 bases, leaving 14 bases between the germline ends. This CDR3 comprises 15 residues. CDR1 KGHSH and CDR2 LQKENI come from the germline V gene. Here the CDR3 reads CASSFSEQMNTEAFF. Written as DNA, the CDR3 is TGTGCCAGCTCCTTCTCGGAACAGATGAACACTGAAGCTTTCTTT.

Concerning this clonotype: A much bigger clone sits one base away, suggesting this may be a read error. The V call is TRBV6-6, the J call TRBJ2-4; possible D gene TRBD1, 6 bases. The CDR3 spans 16 residues. Germline V gives CDR1 MNHNY, CDR2 SVGAGI (reference sequence). The CDR3 is CASSYSGAAAKNIQCF. The CDR3 DNA follows: TGTGCCAGCAGTTACTCGGGGGCCGCGGCCAAAAACATTCAGTGCTTC.

This clonotype was recorded at least ten times. The chain recombines TRBV7-2 with TRBJ1-2; 8 nucleotides agree with TRBD1. The CDR3 has 14 amino acids. Trimming took 2 bases from V and 8 from J; bases not matched to a gene: 7. The germline V gene encodes CDR1 SGHTA and CDR2 FQGNSA. CDR3 region: CASSLQQGVEGYTF. In DNA form, the CDR3 reads TGTGCCAGCAGCTTACAACAGGGGGTGGAGGGCTACACCTTC. The variable domain in full, with the rest retrieved from reference TRBV7-2 and TRBJ1-2, is GAGVSQSPSNKVTEKGKDVELRCDPISGHTALYWYRQSLGQGLEFLIYFQGNSAPDKSGLPSDRFSAERTGGSVSTLTIQRTQQEDSAVYLCASSLQQGVEGYTFGSGTRLTVV.

This clonotype came up many times. This sequence joins TRBV2 and TRBJ2-5; maybe TRBD2 (6 bases). With 6 bases removed from V and 4 bases from J, the gap between germline ends came to 12 bases. The CDR3 loop spans 13 amino acids. Germline V gives CDR1 SNHLY, CDR2 FYNNEI. The CDR3 DNA sequence: TGTGCCAGCAGGGGGGGACCCGGAGAGACCCAGTACTTC. This encodes CASRGGPGETQYF. The variable domain in full, completed from reference TRBV2 and TRBJ2-5, reads EPEVTQTPSHQVTQMGQEVILRCVPISNHLYFYWYRQILGQKVEFLVSFYNNEISEKSEIFDDQFSVERPDGSNFTLKIRSTKLEDSAMYFCASRGGPGETQYFGPGTRLLVL.

This clonotype was counted at least ten times. The V and J genes are TRBV7-8 and TRBJ1-6, with unresolved D. The CDR3 totals 15 residues. Looked up from germline, CDR1 is SGHVS and CDR2 is FQNEAQ. The V end lost 5 bases, the J end lost 7 bases, and 15 bases lay between the germline ends. CDR3 DNA sequence: TGTGCCAGCAGCGTCTCGGACCGAACCAATTCACCCCTCCACTTT. It translates to CASSVSDRTNSPLHF.